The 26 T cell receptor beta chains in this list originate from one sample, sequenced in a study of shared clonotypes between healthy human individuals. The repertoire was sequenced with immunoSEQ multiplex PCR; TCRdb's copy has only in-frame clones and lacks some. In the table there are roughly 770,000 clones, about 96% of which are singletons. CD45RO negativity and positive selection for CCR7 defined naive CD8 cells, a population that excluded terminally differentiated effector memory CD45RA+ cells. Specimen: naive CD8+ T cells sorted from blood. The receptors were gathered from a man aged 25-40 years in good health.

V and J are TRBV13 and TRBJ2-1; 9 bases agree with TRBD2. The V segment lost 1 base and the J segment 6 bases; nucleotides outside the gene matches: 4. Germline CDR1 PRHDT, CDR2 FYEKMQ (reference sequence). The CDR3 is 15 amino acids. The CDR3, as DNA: TGTGCCAGCAGCTTAGATATTAGCGGGGGCAATGAGCAGTTCTTC. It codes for CASSLDISGGNEQFF. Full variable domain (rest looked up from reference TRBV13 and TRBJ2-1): AAGVIQSPRHLIKEKRETATLKCYPIPRHDTVYWYQQGPGQDPQFLISFYEKMQSDKGSIPDRFSAQQFSDYHSELNMSSLELGDSALYFCASSLDISGGNEQFFGPGTRLTVL.

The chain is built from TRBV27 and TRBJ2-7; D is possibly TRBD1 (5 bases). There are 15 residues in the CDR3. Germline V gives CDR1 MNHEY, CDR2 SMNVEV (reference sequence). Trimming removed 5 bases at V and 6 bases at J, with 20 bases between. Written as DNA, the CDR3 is TGTGCCAGCAGTCCAGGGCTCGAGTCCGCCCTCGAGCAGTACTTC. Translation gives CASSPGLESALEQYF.

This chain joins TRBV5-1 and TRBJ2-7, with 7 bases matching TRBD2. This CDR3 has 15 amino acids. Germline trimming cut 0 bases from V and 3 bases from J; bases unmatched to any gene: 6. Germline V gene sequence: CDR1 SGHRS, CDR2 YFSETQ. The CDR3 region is CASSLGAGEIYEQYF. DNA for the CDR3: TGCGCCAGCAGCTTGGGGGCGGGAGAAATCTACGAGCAGTACTTC.

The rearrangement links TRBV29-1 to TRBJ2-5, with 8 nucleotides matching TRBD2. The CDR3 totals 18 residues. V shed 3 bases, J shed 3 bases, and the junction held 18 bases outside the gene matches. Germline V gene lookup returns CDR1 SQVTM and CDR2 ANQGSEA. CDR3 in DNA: TGCAGCGTTGACAATGTAGCGGGACAAACGAAAAAAAAAGAGACCCAGTACTTC. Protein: CSVDNVAGQTKKKETQYF.

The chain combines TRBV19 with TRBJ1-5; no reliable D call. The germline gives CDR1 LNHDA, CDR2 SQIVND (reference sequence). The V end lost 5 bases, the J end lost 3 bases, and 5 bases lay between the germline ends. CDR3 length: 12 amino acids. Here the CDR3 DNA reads TGTGCCAGTAGTGCTGACAATCAGCCCCAGCATTTT. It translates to CASSADNQPQHF.

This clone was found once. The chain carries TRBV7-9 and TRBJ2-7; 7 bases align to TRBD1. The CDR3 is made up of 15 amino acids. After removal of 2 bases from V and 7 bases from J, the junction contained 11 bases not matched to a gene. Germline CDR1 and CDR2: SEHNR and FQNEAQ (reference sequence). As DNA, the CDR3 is TGTGCCAGCAGCTTAACGACAGGGCCCCACATGGAGCAGTACTTC. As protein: CASSLTTGPHMEQYF.

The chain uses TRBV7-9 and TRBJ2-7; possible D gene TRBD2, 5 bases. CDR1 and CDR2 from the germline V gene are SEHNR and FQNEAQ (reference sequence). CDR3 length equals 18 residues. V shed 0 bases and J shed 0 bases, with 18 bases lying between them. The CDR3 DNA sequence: TGTGCCAGCAGCTTAGCCCCTCCGGGAACCGTTAGCTCCTACGAGCAGTACTTC. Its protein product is CASSLAPPGTVSSYEQYF.

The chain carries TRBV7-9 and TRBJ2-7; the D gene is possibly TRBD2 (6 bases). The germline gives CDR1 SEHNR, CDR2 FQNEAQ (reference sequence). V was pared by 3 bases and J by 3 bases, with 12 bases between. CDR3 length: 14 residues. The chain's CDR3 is CASSFTGTDYEQYF. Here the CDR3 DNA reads TGTGCCAGCAGCTTCACCGGGACTGACTACGAGCAGTACTTC.

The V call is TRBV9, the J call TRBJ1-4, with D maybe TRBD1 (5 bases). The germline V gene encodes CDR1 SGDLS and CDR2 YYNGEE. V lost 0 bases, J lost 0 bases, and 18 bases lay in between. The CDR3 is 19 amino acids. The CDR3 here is CASSVVLDRKNATNEKLFF. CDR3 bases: TGTGCCAGCAGCGTAGTTCTCGACAGAAAAAACGCAACTAATGAAAAACTGTTTTTT.

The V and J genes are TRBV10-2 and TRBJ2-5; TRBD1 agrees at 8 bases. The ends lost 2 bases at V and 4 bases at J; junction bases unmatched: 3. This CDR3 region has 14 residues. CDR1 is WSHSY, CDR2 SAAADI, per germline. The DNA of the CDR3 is TGCGCCAGCAGTGAGACGGACAGGGCAGAGACCCAGTACTTC. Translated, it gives CASSETDRAETQYF.

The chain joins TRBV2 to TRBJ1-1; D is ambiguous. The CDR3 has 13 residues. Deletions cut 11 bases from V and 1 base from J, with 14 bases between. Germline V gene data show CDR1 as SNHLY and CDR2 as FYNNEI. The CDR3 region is CARPPPKNTEAFF. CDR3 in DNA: TGTGCCCGACCCCCGCCAAAGAACACTGAAGCTTTCTTT.

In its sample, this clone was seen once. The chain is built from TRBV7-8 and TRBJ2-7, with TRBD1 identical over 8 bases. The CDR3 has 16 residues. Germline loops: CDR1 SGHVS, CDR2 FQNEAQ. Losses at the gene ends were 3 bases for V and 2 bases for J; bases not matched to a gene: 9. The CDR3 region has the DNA TGTGCCAGCAGCTTCACCCGGGACAGGTCAACCTACGAGCAGTACTTC. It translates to CASSFTRDRSTYEQYF.

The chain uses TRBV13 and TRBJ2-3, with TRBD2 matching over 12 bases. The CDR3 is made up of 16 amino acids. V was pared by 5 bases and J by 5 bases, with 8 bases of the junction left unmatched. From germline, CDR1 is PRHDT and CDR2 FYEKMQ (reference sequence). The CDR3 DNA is TGTGCCAGCAGCCGCAGACTAGCGGGAGTAGAAGATACGCAGTATTTT. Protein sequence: CASSRRLAGVEDTQYF.

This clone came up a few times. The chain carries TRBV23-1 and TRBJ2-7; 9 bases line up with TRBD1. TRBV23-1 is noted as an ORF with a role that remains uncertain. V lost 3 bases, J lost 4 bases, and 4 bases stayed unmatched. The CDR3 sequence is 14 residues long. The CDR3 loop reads CASSQSDRGYEQYF. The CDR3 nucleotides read TGCGCCAGCAGTCAGTCGGACAGGGGTTACGAGCAGTACTTC.

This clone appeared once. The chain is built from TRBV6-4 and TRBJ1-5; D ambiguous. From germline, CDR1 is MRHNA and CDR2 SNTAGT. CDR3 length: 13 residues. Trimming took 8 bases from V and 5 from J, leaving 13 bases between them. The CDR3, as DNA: TGTGCCAGCGCCCTGTGGGATTATCAGCCCCAGCATTTT. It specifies CASALWDYQPQHF.

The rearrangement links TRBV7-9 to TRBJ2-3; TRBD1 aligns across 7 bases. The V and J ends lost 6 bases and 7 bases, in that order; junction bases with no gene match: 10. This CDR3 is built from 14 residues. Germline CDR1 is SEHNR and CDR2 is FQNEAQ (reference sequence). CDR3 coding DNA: TGTGCCAGCAGGAATATGACAGGGTTGAATACGCAGTATTTT. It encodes CASRNMTGLNTQYF. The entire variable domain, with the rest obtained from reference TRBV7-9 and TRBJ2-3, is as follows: DTGVSQNPRHKITKRGQNVTFRCDPISEHNRLYWYRQTLGQGPEFLTYFQNEAQLEKSRLLSDRFSAERPKGSFSTLEIQRTEQGDSAMYLCASRNMTGLNTQYFGPGTRLTVL.

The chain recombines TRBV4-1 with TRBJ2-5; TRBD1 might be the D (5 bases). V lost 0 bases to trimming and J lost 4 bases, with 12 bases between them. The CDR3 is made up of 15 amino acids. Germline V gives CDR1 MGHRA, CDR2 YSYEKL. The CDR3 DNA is TGCGCCAGCAGCCAAGAGTCAGGGTTCGGAGAGACCCAGTACTTC. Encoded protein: CASSQESGFGETQYF.

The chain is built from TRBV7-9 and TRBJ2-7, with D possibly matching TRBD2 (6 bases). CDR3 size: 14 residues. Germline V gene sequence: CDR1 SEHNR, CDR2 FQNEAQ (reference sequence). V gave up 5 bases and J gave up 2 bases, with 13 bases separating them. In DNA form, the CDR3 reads TGTGCCAGCAGCATAATAGCGGCACCCTACGAGCAGTACTTC. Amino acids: CASSIIAAPYEQYF.

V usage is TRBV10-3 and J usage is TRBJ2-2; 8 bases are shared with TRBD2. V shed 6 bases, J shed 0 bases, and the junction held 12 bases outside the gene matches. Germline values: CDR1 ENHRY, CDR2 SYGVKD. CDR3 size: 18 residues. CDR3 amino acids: CAIRPVGRELSNTGELFF. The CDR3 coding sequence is TGTGCCATCAGGCCCGTCGGGAGGGAACTCTCGAACACCGGGGAGCTGTTTTTT.

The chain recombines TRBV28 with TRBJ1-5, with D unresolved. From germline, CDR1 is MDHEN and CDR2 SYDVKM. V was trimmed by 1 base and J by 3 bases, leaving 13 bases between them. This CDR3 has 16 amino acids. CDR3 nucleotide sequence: TGTGCCAGCAGTTTATTGATGTGGGAAGCCAATCAGCCCCAGCATTTT. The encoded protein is CASSLLMWEANQPQHF.

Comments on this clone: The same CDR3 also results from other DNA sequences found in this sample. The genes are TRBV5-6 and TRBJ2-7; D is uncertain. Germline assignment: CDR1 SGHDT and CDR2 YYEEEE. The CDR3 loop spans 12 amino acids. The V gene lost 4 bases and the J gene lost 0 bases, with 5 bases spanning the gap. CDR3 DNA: TGTGCCAGCAGCGGCACCTCCTACGAGCAGTACTTC. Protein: CASSGTSYEQYF. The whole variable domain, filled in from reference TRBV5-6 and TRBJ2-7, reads DAGVTQSPTHLIKTRGQQVTLRCSPKSGHDTVSWYQQALGQGPQFIFQYYEEEERQRGNFPDRFSGHQFPNYSSELNVNALLLGDSALYLCASSGTSYEQYFGPGTRLTVT.

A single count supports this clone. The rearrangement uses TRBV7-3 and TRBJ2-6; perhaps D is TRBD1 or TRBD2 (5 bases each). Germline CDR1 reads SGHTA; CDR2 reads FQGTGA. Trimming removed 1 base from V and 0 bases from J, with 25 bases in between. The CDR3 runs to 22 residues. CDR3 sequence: CASSLNIGDQDTVNSGANVLTF. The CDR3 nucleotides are TGTGCCAGCAGCTTAAATATAGGGGACCAAGACACCGTCAACTCTGGGGCCAACGTCCTGACTTTC. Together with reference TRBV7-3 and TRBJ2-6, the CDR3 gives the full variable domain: GAGVSQTPSNKVTEKGKYVELRCDPISGHTALYWYRQSLGQGPEFLIYFQGTGAADDSGLPNDRFFAVRPEGSVSTLKIQRTERGDSAVYLCASSLNIGDQDTVNSGANVLTFGAGSRLTVL.

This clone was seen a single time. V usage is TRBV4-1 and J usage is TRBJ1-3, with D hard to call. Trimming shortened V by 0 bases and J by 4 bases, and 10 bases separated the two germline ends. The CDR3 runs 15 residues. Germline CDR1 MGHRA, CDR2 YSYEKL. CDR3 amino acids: CASSQDSSAGNTIYF. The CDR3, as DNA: TGCGCCAGCAGCCAAGATTCGTCGGCAGGAAACACCATATATTTT.

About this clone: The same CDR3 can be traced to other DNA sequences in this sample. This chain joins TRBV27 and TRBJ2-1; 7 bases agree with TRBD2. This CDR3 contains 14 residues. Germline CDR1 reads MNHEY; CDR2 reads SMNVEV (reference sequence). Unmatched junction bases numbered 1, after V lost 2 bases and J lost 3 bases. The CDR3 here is CASSLAGVYNEQFF. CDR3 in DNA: TGTGCCAGCAGTTTAGCGGGAGTCTACAATGAGCAGTTCTTC.

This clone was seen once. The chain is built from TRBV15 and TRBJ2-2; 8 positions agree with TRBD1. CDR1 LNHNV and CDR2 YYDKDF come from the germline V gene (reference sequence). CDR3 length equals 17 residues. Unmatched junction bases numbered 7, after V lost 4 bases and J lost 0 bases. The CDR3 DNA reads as TGTGCCACCAGCACGGATACGGGACAGGCGAACACCGGGGAGCTGTTTTTT. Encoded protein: CATSTDTGQANTGELFF.

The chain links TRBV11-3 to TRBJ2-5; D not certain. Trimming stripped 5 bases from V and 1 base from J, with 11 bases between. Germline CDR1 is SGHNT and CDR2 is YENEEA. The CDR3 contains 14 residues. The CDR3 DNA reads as TGTGCCAGCAGCCTGGGCATTGGCCAAGAGACCCAGTACTTC. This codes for CASSLGIGQETQYF.